These T cell receptor beta chains were read from a single sample in a study of T-cell reconstitution after alpha-beta-depleted transplantation in children. TCRdb re-called the PCR reads through MiXCR, storing one row per CDR3 protein. The table has fewer than 550,000 distinct CDR3 sequences, approximately 10% seen once; the top ten hold 13% to 15%. The material sequenced was PBMCs, mostly from graft donor cells, taken 180 days after TCRalphabeta/CD19-depleted stem cell transplant. These receptors were taken from a female patient younger than 10 who had a stem cell transplant for aplastic anemia, so the T cells may come from the graft donor. Each CDR3 is given with its conserved first and last residue. A D gene is named only where the DNA matches it firmly. Some rows mark clone size as missing; the rest say once, few, many or name a class of expanded clone.

d_gene | j_gene | abundance | v_gene | CDR3nt | CDR3aa
TRBD2 | TRBJ2-4 | . | TRBV18 | TGTGCCAGCTCACGAACTAGCGGGAATGCCAAAAACATTCAGTACTTC | CASSRTSGNAKNIQYF
. | TRBJ1-4 | many | TRBV20-1 | TGCAGTGCTAGCCGACAGCCCTATGAAAAACTGTTTTTT | CSASRQPYEKLFF
TRBD1 | TRBJ2-6 | . | TRBV5-1 | TGCGCCAGCAGCTCACAGGGGCGTGGGGCCAACGTCCTGACTTTC | CASSSQGRGANVLTF
TRBD1 | TRBJ1-3 | few | TRBV9 | TGTGCCAGCAGCGAACGGACAGGGGAGGACACCATATATTTT | CASSERTGEDTIYF
. | TRBJ1-1 | . | TRBV7-9 | TGTGCCAGCAGCGCCAGGACGGACAACACTGAAGCTTTCTTT | CASSARTDNTEAFF
TRBD1 | TRBJ2-2 | . | TRBV6-1 | TGTGCCAGCAGGGTTGGGACAGGGCGGACCGGGGAGCTGTTTTTT | CASRVGTGRTGELFF
TRBD2 | TRBJ2-5 | . | TRBV10-1 | TGCGCCAGCAGTGGAACTAGCGGCGGGACCCAGTACTTC | CASSGTSGGTQYF
. | TRBJ1-3 | many | TRBV12-3/TRBV12-4 | TGTGCCAGCATCCAGAGGGGTCCCGGAAACACCATATATTTT | CASIQRGPGNTIYF
TRBD1 | TRBJ1-6 | few | TRBV7-6 | TGTGCCAGCAGCCCGGGACAGAATAATTCACCCCTCCACTTT | CASSPGQNNSPLHF
. | TRBJ1-3 | few | TRBV4-3 | TGCGCCAGCAGCCGAGTCGCGGGAGGGACAAGCTCTGGAAACACCATATATTTT | CASSRVAGGTSSGNTIYF
. | TRBJ2-7 | few | TRBV20-1 | TGCAGTGCTACCTCAGGGGTCGAGCAGTACTTC | CSATSGVEQYF
TRBD1 | TRBJ2-7 | . | TRBV7-2 | TGTGCCAGCAGCGCCGACAGGGGGCCCTACGAGCAGTACTTC | CASSADRGPYEQYF
. | TRBJ2-3 | . | TRBV7-6 | TGTGCCAGCAGCACGGGAACTACAACGGGCACAGATACGCAGTATTTT | CASSTGTTTGTDTQYF
. | TRBJ2-3 | many | TRBV12-3/TRBV12-4 | TGTGCCAGCAGTTTATTGAGTCTAGCGTACACAGATACGCAGTATTTT | CASSLLSLAYTDTQYF
TRBD1 | TRBJ1-6 | . | TRBV19 | TGTGCCAGTAGCGACAGGGAAGGCGCACCCCTCCACTTT | CASSDREGAPLHF
. | TRBJ1-1 | few | TRBV29-1 | TGCAGCGGAATGAGGTCGTTCACTGAAGCTTTCTTT | CSGMRSFTEAFF
. | TRBJ2-7 | few | TRBV7-9 | TGTGCCAGCAGCTCGGGGGACAGCCAGCTCGACTACGAGCAGTACTTC | CASSSGDSQLDYEQYF
. | TRBJ1-5 | . | TRBV6-2/TRBV6-3 | TGTGCCAGCAGAAGTAGGACAGCCGATCAGCCCCAGCATTTT | CASRSRTADQPQHF
TRBD1 | TRBJ2-7 | . | TRBV25-1 | TGTGCCAGCACCCCACAGGGGCAGGGGAAGAACGAGCAGTACTTC | CASTPQGQGKNEQYF
. | TRBJ2-2 | few | TRBV12-3/TRBV12-4 | TGTGCCAGCAGCCCCCGGGGCCAGCTTTCCGGGGAGCTGTTTTTT | CASSPRGQLSGELFF
. | TRBJ2-6 | few | TRBV24-1 | TGTGCCACCAGTGACCTGGACAGTACCGGGGCCAACGTCCTGACTTTC | CATSDLDSTGANVLTF
. | TRBJ2-3 | few | TRBV12-3/TRBV12-4 | TGTGCCAGCAGTTCTCCCCCGGGGCCAGATACGCAGTATTTT | CASSSPPGPDTQYF
. | TRBJ2-3 | . | TRBV27 | TGTGCCAGCAGCCGATGGCCGTGGGGGAATCAGCCCCAGTATTTT | CASSRWPWGNQPQYF
TRBD1 | TRBJ2-5 | few | TRBV27 | TGTGCCAGCAGTTTTTCGACAGGGACGGTATCTGAGACCCAGTACTTC | CASSFSTGTVSETQYF
TRBD2 | TRBJ2-7 | many | TRBV5-5 | TGTGCCAGCAGCTTGGCCGGACTAGCGGGGACCTACGAGCAGTACTTC | CASSLAGLAGTYEQYF
. | TRBJ2-3 | many | TRBV10-3 | TGTGCCATCAGCGCAGGTGATACGCAGTATTTT | CAISAGDTQYF
TRBD2 | TRBJ2-2 | many | TRBV5-5 | TGTGCCAGCAACCTCCGACTAGCGGGGGGGCGAGGCACCGGGGAGCTGTTTTTT | CASNLRLAGGRGTGELFF
TRBD1 | TRBJ1-1 | many | TRBV4-3 | TGCGCCAGCAGCCACTTGCTAGGACAGGGGAACACTGAAGCTTTCTTT | CASSHLLGQGNTEAFF
TRBD1 | TRBJ1-2 | few | TRBV12-3/TRBV12-4 | TGTGCCAGCGGTGGGACAGGGGTATATGGCTACACCTTC | CASGGTGVYGYTF
TRBD1 | TRBJ2-2 | few | TRBV24-1 | TGTGCCACCAGTGATCCTGGACAGGGCGCCGGGGAGCTGTTTTTT | CATSDPGQGAGELFF
. | TRBJ2-7 | . | TRBV20-1 | TGCAGTGCTAGAAAATATTCCTTCGGGTCCTACGAGCAGTACTTC | CSARKYSFGSYEQYF
TRBD1 | TRBJ2-7 | few | TRBV27 | TGTGCCAGCAGTTTGGGACAGGGGGAGACCTACGAGCAGTACTTC | CASSLGQGETYEQYF
. | TRBJ2-5 | few | TRBV20-1 | TGCAGTGCTTTAGGACAGTCCCAAGAGACCCAGTACTTC | CSALGQSQETQYF
. | TRBJ1-5 | . | TRBV28 | TGTGCCAGCAGTTTAGAAATCGGGCGGTATAGCAATCAGCCCCAGCATTTT | CASSLEIGRYSNQPQHF
TRBD1 | TRBJ2-7 | . | TRBV9 | TGTGCCAGCAGCGTAGATGTTGGGGGACAGGGGTCCTACGAGCAGTACTTC | CASSVDVGGQGSYEQYF
TRBD1 | TRBJ2-7 | few | TRBV5-1 | TGCGCCAGCAGCCGGGACAGGGGACTCTCCTACGAGCAGTACTTC | CASSRDRGLSYEQYF
. | TRBJ2-7 | . | TRBV6-2/TRBV6-3 | TGTGCCAGCAGAACCGACAGTAAACTATCCTACGAGCAGTACTTC | CASRTDSKLSYEQYF
TRBD2 | TRBJ2-5 | . | TRBV13 | TGTGCCAGCAGCTTAAGCGGGAGGGCCCCCCAAGAGACCCAGTACTTC | CASSLSGRAPQETQYF
. | TRBJ2-2 | few | TRBV29-1 | TGCAGCGTTGAAGTGTCCAGGGTGAACACCGGGGAGCTGTTTTTT | CSVEVSRVNTGELFF
. | TRBJ2-7 | . | TRBV20-1 | TGCAGTGCCCCTACTTATCCGGGACTGGGGAGCTCCTACGAGCAGTACTTC | CSAPTYPGLGSSYEQYF
. | TRBJ2-3 | . | TRBV3-1 | TGTGCCAGCAGCCCGATAGCGGAGACCACAGATACGCAGTATTTT | CASSPIAETTDTQYF
. | TRBJ2-3 | many | TRBV12-5 | TGCGCCAGCGGCGACAGCACAGATACGCAGTATTTT | CASGDSTDTQYF
TRBD1 | TRBJ2-5 | few | TRBV9 | TGTGCCAGCAGCGTCGGACAGGGTCAGACCCAGTACTTC | CASSVGQGQTQYF
TRBD2 | TRBJ2-1 | . | TRBV29-1 | TGCAGCGGTGAACCGGGACTAGCGGTTTACAATGAGCAGTTCTTC | CSGEPGLAVYNEQFF
. | TRBJ1-2 | few | TRBV9 | TGTGCCAGCAGCGTAGATTGGCAGGGTTATGGCTACACCTTC | CASSVDWQGYGYTF
. | TRBJ2-7 | many | TRBV28 | TGTGCCAGCATCGGCCTTTACGAGCAGTACTTC | CASIGLYEQYF
TRBD1 | TRBJ1-2 | many | TRBV29-1 | TGCAGCGCTCAACCGGGACAGGGGGCCGGCTATGGCTACACCTTC | CSAQPGQGAGYGYTF
TRBD1 | TRBJ2-5 | few | TRBV29-1 | TGCAGCGTTGATGGGTGGGACAGCGAAGAGACCCAGTACTTC | CSVDGWDSEETQYF
. | TRBJ2-5 | . | TRBV4-2 | TGTGCCAGCAGCCGCACAAGGCAAGGCAGACAAGAGACCCAGTACTTC | CASSRTRQGRQETQYF
. | TRBJ2-1 | few | TRBV10-3 | TGTGCCATCAGTGAGTCAGACTCACTGTTTGTCTTC | CAISESDSLFVF
. | TRBJ2-3 | . | TRBV9 | TGTGCCAGCAGCGTTGGCGGCGAACCCACAGATACGCAGTATTTT | CASSVGGEPTDTQYF
TRBD2 | TRBJ2-7 | . | TRBV19 | TGTGCCAGCCAGACTAGCAATAGCCCTTACTACGAGCAGTACTTC | CASQTSNSPYYEQYF
. | TRBJ1-1 | few | TRBV25-1 | TGTGCCAGCGGGGAGGGGCAGCCGAACACTGAAGCTTTCTTT | CASGEGQPNTEAFF
. | TRBJ1-5 | few | TRBV25-1 | TGTGCCAGCAGTGACGGCGGACACAGCAATCAGCCCCAGCATTTT | CASSDGGHSNQPQHF
. | TRBJ2-7 | . | TRBV12-3/TRBV12-4 | TGTGCCAGCGACCCGGGACACTCATACGAGCAGTACTTC | CASDPGHSYEQYF